This T cell receptor (beta chain) was recovered during a study of T-cell reconstitution after alpha-beta-depleted transplantation in children. Unique molecular identifiers featured in how the TCRbeta library was prepared. One entry per CDR3 protein, called by TCRdb with MiXCR from the PCR reads. Of 780,000 or so distinct CDR3 sequences listed, about 16% are singletons. Trimming took 6 bases from V and 3 from J, leaving 11 bases between them. The V gene's germline CDR1 is DFQATT and CDR2 SNEGSKA (reference sequence). This CDR3 spans 13 amino acids. General observations from the study: Surviving recipient T cells and thymic progenitors accounted for the high day-60 TCRbeta diversity observed in some patients. Two months or so post-transplant, alpha-beta T cells reportedly derived from several hundred expanded graft clones. Among T cells one year after transplant, newly produced cells accounted for most counts and diversity.

This clonotype was counted only a few times. What it recognizes is unknown. The chain couples TRBV20-1 to TRBJ2-2, with D perhaps TRBD1 (6 bases). The receptor comes from a male patient younger than 18 who had a stem cell transplant for acute lymphoblastic leukemia, so the T cells may come from the graft donor. This specimen consisted of PBMCs, mostly from graft donor cells, obtained 360 days after TCRalphabeta/CD19-depleted stem cell transplant. The CDR3 region has the DNA TGCAGTGCATATCCAGGGGACACCGGGGAGCTGTTTTTT. It codes for CSAYPGDTGELFF.